The 16 T cell receptor beta chains listed next were all sequenced from one sample in a study of T cells in Graves' hyperthyroidism and ophthalmopathy. RNA transcripts provided the source from which TCR beta CDR3 regions were amplified. The TCR CDR3 first-round RT-PCR relied on the HTBI primer set. TCRdb independently ran MiXCR on the multiplex PCR reads; one entry per CDR3 protein. The sample yields more than 450,000 distinct CDR3 sequences, approximately 15% seen once. Sequencing was performed on blood. The receptors derive from a middle-aged woman with Graves' hyperthyroidism.

The V gene is TRBV19, the J gene TRBJ2-2, with D perhaps TRBD2 (6 bases). CDR1 LNHDA and CDR2 SQIVND come from the germline V gene (reference sequence). Trimming cost V 6 bases and J 3 bases, with 14 bases left between them. CDR3 size: 15 residues. The CDR3 coding sequence is TGTGCCAGTAGGGGGGGTAGCCTATACACCGGGGAGCTGTTTTTT. Its protein is CASRGGSLYTGELFF.

In this sample, this clonotype turned up a few times. The V and J genes are TRBV20-1 and TRBJ2-1; 9 bases are shared with TRBD2. CDR3 length: 16 amino acids. The ends lost 7 bases at V and 2 bases at J; junction bases unmatched: 12. Per the germline V gene, CDR1 is DFQATT and CDR2 is SNEGSKA (reference sequence). The CDR3 coding sequence is TGCAGTGGATTTGGAACCGGGACTAGCACCTACAATGAGCAGTTCTTC. This gives the protein CSGFGTGTSTYNEQFF.

The chain couples TRBV3-1 to TRBJ1-5; unclear D gene. The CDR3 is made up of 15 amino acids. Germline V gene sequence: CDR1 LGHDT, CDR2 YNNKEL (reference sequence). The V end was cut by 0 bases, the J end by 0 bases, with 6 bases between. Here the CDR3 DNA reads TGTGCCAGCAGCCAAGAGGGCGTTAGCAATCAGCCCCAGCATTTT. Protein sequence: CASSQEGVSNQPQHF.

This clonotype was counted many times. The J gene is TRBJ2-3, the V gene TRBV7-8; 7 nucleotides line up with TRBD1. The CDR3 sequence is 16 residues long. The J segment lost 2 bases and the V segment lost 5 bases, leaving 10 bases of the junction unmatched. In germline, CDR1 is SGHVS, CDR2 FQNEAQ. CDR3 protein: CASSPWTGPVTDTQYF. CDR3 nucleotide sequence: TGTGCCAGCAGCCCGTGGACAGGACCTGTCACAGATACGCAGTATTTT.

This clonotype was counted many times. The J gene is TRBJ1-1, the V gene TRBV11-3; TRBD1 aligns across 11 bases. Losses at the gene ends were 4 bases for V and 4 bases for J; bases not matched to a gene: 2. From germline, CDR1 is SGHNT and CDR2 YENEEA. The CDR3 runs 14 residues. CDR3 nucleotide sequence: TGTGCCAGCAGCTCCGGGACAGGGGGCACTGAAGCTTTCTTT. Its protein product is CASSSGTGGTEAFF.

This clonotype has a count of ten or more. The J gene is TRBJ1-1, the V gene TRBV27, with D maybe TRBD1 (5 bases). The CDR3 consists of 14 residues. The V gene's germline CDR1 is MNHEY and CDR2 SMNVEV (reference sequence). The V end was cut by 1 base, the J end by 6 bases, with 12 bases between. This CDR3 is CASSLFPRGAEAFF. The CDR3 DNA is TGTGCCAGCAGTTTATTCCCCCGGGGGGCTGAAGCTTTCTTT.

This clonotype was counted at least ten times. The V gene is TRBV28, the J gene TRBJ2-7, with D possibly TRBD1 on 6 matching bases. CDR1 is MDHEN, CDR2 SYDVKM, per germline. This CDR3 contains 12 residues. With 8 bases removed from V and 0 bases from J, the gap between germline ends came to 8 bases. The CDR3 nucleotides read TGTGCCAGCCGGGACAACTCCTACGAGCAGTACTTC. It specifies CASRDNSYEQYF.

This sequence joins TRBV19 and TRBJ2-7; TRBD2 aligns across 10 bases. This CDR3 has 13 amino acids. CDR1 LNHDA and CDR2 SQIVND come from the germline V gene (reference sequence). V lost 0 bases to trimming and J lost 7 bases; unmatched junction nucleotides: 0. In DNA, the CDR3 is TGTGCCAGTAGTATAGAACTAGCGGGGGAGCAGTACTTC. This gives the protein CASSIELAGEQYF. The complete variable domain, with remaining parts taken from reference TRBV19 and TRBJ2-7, reads DGGITQSPKYLFRKEGQNVTLSCEQNLNHDAMYWYRQDPGQGLRLIYYSQIVNDFQKGDIAEGYSVSREKKESFPLTVTSAQKNPTAFYLCASSIELAGEQYFGPGTRLTVT.

This clonotype occurred many times. The V call is TRBV2, the J call TRBJ2-1, with 12 bases matching TRBD2. The length of the CDR3 is 16 residues. Germline CDR1 reads SNHLY; CDR2 reads FYNNEI. Trimming took 5 bases from V and 0 from J; bases not matched to a gene: 2. The CDR3 loop is CASSKTSGSSYNEQFF. The CDR3 nucleotides are TGTGCCAGCAGTAAGACTAGCGGGAGCTCCTACAATGAGCAGTTCTTC.

The chain has TRBV4-1 and TRBJ2-3, with 10 bases lining up with TRBD2. CDR1 and CDR2 (germline): MGHRA, YSYEKL. Unmatched junction bases numbered 5, after V lost 4 bases and J lost 4 bases. This CDR3 comprises 15 residues. CDR3 DNA sequence: TGCGCCAGCAGCCTAATAGCGGGAGGTTCAGATACGCAGTATTTT. This encodes CASSLIAGGSDTQYF.

The chain employs TRBV9 and TRBJ1-4; D is unresolved. Germline V lookup: CDR1 SGDLS, CDR2 YYNGEE. CDR3 length: 15 amino acids. Trimming shortened V by 3 bases and J by 5 bases, and 14 bases separated the two germline ends. The CDR3 bases are TGTGCCAGCAGCGCCCGACATGGAGAGAATGAAAAACTGTTTTTT. Its protein product is CASSARHGENEKLFF.

This clonotype was observed at least ten times. The chain combines TRBV29-1 with TRBJ2-7, with 14 bases aligning to TRBD2. The CDR3 runs 16 residues. V shed 6 bases, J shed 1 base, and the junction held 8 bases outside the gene matches. Germline V gene lookup returns CDR1 SQVTM and CDR2 ANQGSEA. CDR3 nucleotides: TGCAGCGTCGCCGGGACTAGCGGGAGTTGGTCCTACGAGCAGTACTTC. Amino acids: CSVAGTSGSWSYEQYF.

Regarding this clonotype: The germline gene is not matched at one end of the junction; a read error may be the cause. The CDR3 DNA reads TGCGCCAGCAGCCAAGGTGCGGGTTTAGCGGGAGGGCGCAATGAGCAGTCCTTC. Its protein is CASSQGAGLAGGRNEQSF. The chain recombines TRBV4-1 with TRBJ2-1; TRBD2 matches 11 bases. The CDR3 runs 18 residues. Germline CDR1 is MGHRA and CDR2 is YSYEKL.

This clonotype was detected many times. The chain couples TRBV3-1 to TRBJ2-7; the D is unclear. Trimming pared 1 base from V and 6 bases from J, leaving 7 bases between. Germline V gives CDR1 LGHDT, CDR2 YNNKEL (reference sequence). The CDR3 loop spans 12 amino acids. The CDR3 nucleotides read TGTGCCAGCAGCCAAGGATCGGGCGAGCAGTACTTC. Its translation: CASSQGSGEQYF.

This clonotype was found a few times. CDR3 residues: CALKLAESYEQYF. As DNA, the CDR3 is TGTGCCCTTAAACTAGCGGAGTCCTACGAGCAGTACTTC. The gene calls are TRBV30 and TRBJ2-7, with TRBD2 identical over 8 bases. Germline V lookup: CDR1 GTSNPN, CDR2 SVGIG (reference sequence). The CDR3 has 13 amino acids. V dropped 8 bases and J dropped 1; count of bases not matched to a gene: 7.

Ten or more counts support this clonotype. V usage is TRBV12-3 or TRBV12-4 and J usage is TRBJ1-3; the D gene is possibly TRBD1 (5 bases). The CDR3 loop spans 15 amino acids. The V gene lost 3 bases and the J gene lost 4 bases, with 13 bases spanning the gap. CDR3: CASSLAGKGGNTIYF. CDR3 DNA sequence: TGTGCCAGCAGTTTGGCAGGGAAAGGCGGAAACACCATATATTTT.